This T cell receptor beta chain is drawn from a study of T cell responses to AZD1222 COVID-19 vaccine. Concerning this clone itself: Its antigen is unidentified.

Assay: immunoSEQ multiplex PCR; the TCRdb copy retains only in-frame clones and omits some. This table has approximately 150,000 clones, approximately 89% appearing once. General study points: None of the repertoires were sampled until the peak T cell response had passed. Females made up more of the donors, who were largely white British, and clonal diversity may have come out too low. Vaccine-related CD4 TCRs covered spike, predominating at 160-218 and 743-854.

From germline, CDR1 is SGHTA and CDR2 FQGNSA. CDR3 length equals 15 residues. Deletions cut 0 bases from V and 1 base from J, with 6 bases between. This TCR was recovered from an adult who received the AZD1222 COVID-19 vaccine. The material sequenced was peripheral blood, taken 28 days after the second AZD1222 dose. This sequence joins TRBV7-2 and TRBJ2-2; tentatively, D is TRBD2 (5 bases). CDR3 amino acids: CASSLAGKNTGELFF. The CDR3 DNA reads TGTGCCAGCAGCTTAGCCGGGAAGAACACCGGGGAGCTGTTTTTT.